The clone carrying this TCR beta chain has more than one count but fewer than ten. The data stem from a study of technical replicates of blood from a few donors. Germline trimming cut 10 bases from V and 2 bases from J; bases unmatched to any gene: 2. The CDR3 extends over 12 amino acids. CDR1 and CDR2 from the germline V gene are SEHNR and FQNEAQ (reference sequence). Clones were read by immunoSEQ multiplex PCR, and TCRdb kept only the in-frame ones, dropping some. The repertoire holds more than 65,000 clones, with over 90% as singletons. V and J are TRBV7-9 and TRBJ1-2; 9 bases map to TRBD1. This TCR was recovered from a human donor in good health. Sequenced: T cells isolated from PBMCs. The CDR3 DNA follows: TGTGCCATGGGGACAGGGAACTATGGCTACACCTTC. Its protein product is CAMGTGNYGYTF.